These 21 T cell receptor beta chains were all obtained from the same sample, sequenced in a study of blood T cells in healthy people across ages (dated by TCRdb to about 2015). Libraries came from 5' RACE. The run used an Illumina HiSeq 2500. A second PCR of roughly 7 to 12 cycles was run with a J-beta primer mix and a sample-barcoded 5' primer. The public reads were quality trimmed at Q25 with fastp and then assembled into clones with MiXCR by TCRdb, keeping productive beta chains. Rows matching on CDR3 protein sequence are summarized as one entry with the most common DNA and genes. This sample gives around 1,000,000 distinct CDR3 sequences in total; around two fifths of them show up just once. 10% to 15% of the sample comes from the top ten. The sequencing sample was made of blood. The receptor set was obtained from a man younger than 35 in good health.

This clonotype was found a few times. V usage is TRBV20-1 and J usage is TRBJ1-1; D perhaps matches TRBD1 (6 bases). The CDR3 is 13 amino acids. V gave up 4 bases and J gave up 6 bases, with 15 bases separating them. Germline loops: CDR1 DFQATT, CDR2 SNEGSKA (reference sequence). CDR3: CSAKDRTRPEAFF. CDR3 nucleotide sequence: TGCAGTGCTAAGGACAGAACTCGTCCTGAAGCTTTCTTT.

CDR3 coding DNA: TGCGCCAGCAGCCAAGATGGGCCCCCGGGAACAGATACGCAGTATTTT. The encoded protein is CASSQDGPPGTDTQYF. The J gene is TRBJ2-3, the V gene TRBV4-3; perhaps TRBD2 as D (5 bases). The CDR3 extends over 16 amino acids. CDR1 is LGHNA and CDR2 is YSLEER in the germline V gene. V was trimmed by 0 bases and J by 3 bases, leaving 13 bases between them.

This clonotype has just a few counts. The chain links TRBV20-1 to TRBJ1-1; 10 nucleotides line up with TRBD1. CDR1 DFQATT and CDR2 SNEGSKA come from the germline V gene (reference sequence). Trimming removed 5 bases from V and 7 bases from J; junction bases left unmatched: 7. The CDR3 totals 13 residues. As DNA, the CDR3 is TGCAGTGCTTCCCGGGACAGGGGAATTGAAGCTTTCTTT. Encoded protein: CSASRDRGIEAFF.

The chain carries TRBV5-6 and TRBJ1-2; D possibly corresponds to TRBD1 (5 bases). Trimming stripped 4 bases from V and 7 bases from J, with 14 bases between. There are 13 residues in the CDR3. Germline V gene lookup returns CDR1 SGHDT and CDR2 YYEEEE. The CDR3 loop is CASSAVMGGGYTF. Written as DNA, the CDR3 is TGTGCCAGCAGCGCCGTCATGGGGGGTGGCTACACCTTC.

V gene TRBV10-3 combines with J gene TRBJ2-1, with 10 bases that match TRBD1. V shed 7 bases, J shed 5 bases, and the junction held 5 bases outside the gene matches. Germline values: CDR1 ENHRY, CDR2 SYGVKD. The CDR3 has 14 amino acids. The CDR3 here is CAIMGGTGDNEQFF. CDR3 coding DNA: TGTGCCATCATGGGAGGGACAGGGGACAATGAGCAGTTCTTC.

The rearrangement joins TRBV7-2 to TRBJ1-2; unclear D gene. This CDR3 has 15 residues. Trimming left V 4 bases short and J 6 bases short, with 18 bases between. The germline V gene encodes CDR1 SGHTA and CDR2 FQGNSA. The CDR3 sequence: CASSSRTLAIDGYTF. CDR3 in DNA: TGTGCCAGCAGCTCCCGGACCCTCGCTATCGATGGCTACACCTTC.

This chain uses TRBV20-1 with TRBJ2-7; 7 nucleotides agree with TRBD1. V lost 5 bases and J lost 1; bases outside the gene matches: 8. The germline V gene has CDR1 DFQATT and CDR2 SNEGSKA (reference sequence). The CDR3 is 14 residues long. The CDR3 DNA follows: TGCAGTGCTGACAGGGACGACTTGTCCTACGAGCAGTACTTC. This encodes CSADRDDLSYEQYF.

This clonotype has ten or more counts. The rearrangement uses TRBV20-1 and TRBJ2-1, with 8 bases lining up with TRBD1. This CDR3 has 14 amino acids. CDR1 is DFQATT, CDR2 SNEGSKA, per germline (reference sequence). The V and J ends lost 4 bases and 7 bases, in that order; junction bases with no gene match: 9. CDR3 sequence: CSATPGQALNEQFF. CDR3 sequence (DNA): TGCAGTGCTACCCCGGGACAGGCTCTTAATGAGCAGTTCTTC.

V gene TRBV6-2 or TRBV6-3 combines with J gene TRBJ1-5; D is unresolved. The CDR3 loop spans 14 amino acids. CDR1 MNHEY and CDR2 SVGEGT come from the germline V gene. The V end was cut by 2 bases, the J end by 6 bases, with 11 bases between. DNA of the CDR3: TGTGCCAGCAGTTACGGAGGTCTACGTCAGCCCCAGCATTTT. Translating gives CASSYGGLRQPQHF.

This sequence joins TRBV4-1 and TRBJ1-5; TRBD1 might be the D (6 bases). The CDR3 extends over 17 amino acids. Trimming removed 4 bases at V and 3 bases at J, with 19 bases between. Germline V gene lookup returns CDR1 MGHRA and CDR2 YSYEKL. The CDR3 here is CASSPDPGGRFNQPQHF. In DNA, the CDR3 is TGCGCCAGCAGCCCAGATCCGGGGGGCCGATTCAATCAGCCCCAGCATTTT.

The gene calls are TRBV12-3 or TRBV12-4 and TRBJ1-5, with 7 bases matching TRBD1. CDR3 size: 14 residues. V dropped 0 bases and J dropped 7; count of bases not matched to a gene: 3. Here the CDR3 reads CASSLARDSQPQHF. The CDR3 nucleotides read TGTGCCAGCAGTTTAGCGCGGGACAGCCAGCCCCAGCATTTT.

This clonotype was observed a few times. J is TRBJ2-3 and V is TRBV4-3; D gene uncertain. In germline, CDR1 is LGHNA, CDR2 YSLEER. V was clipped by 0 bases and J by 2 bases, with 9 bases between them. The CDR3 has 15 amino acids. CDR3 protein: CASSQEGAATDTQYF. As DNA, the CDR3 is TGCGCCAGCAGCCAAGAAGGTGCCGCCACAGATACGCAGTATTTT.

This clonotype has a single count. The V gene is TRBV21-1, the J gene TRBJ2-3; no check of the table's D call, TRBD1, against the DNA was made. TRBV21-1 is designated a pseudogene. The CDR3 loop spans 12 amino acids. This CDR3 is CASTGGGDTQYF. The CDR3, as DNA: TGTGCCAGCACGGGGGGCGGAGATACGCAGTATTTT.

The chain uses TRBV7-9 and TRBJ1-2; TRBD1 aligns across 7 bases. The germline V gene encodes CDR1 SEHNR and CDR2 FQNEAQ (reference sequence). V shed 3 bases and J 2 bases; nucleotides not matched to a gene: 6. This CDR3 is 15 amino acids long. CDR3 protein: CASSFNRGPNYGYTF. As DNA, the CDR3 is TGTGCCAGCAGCTTTAACAGGGGTCCGAACTATGGCTACACCTTC.

V and J are TRBV7-9 and TRBJ1-1, with a possible D match to TRBD1 (6 bases). V was pared by 5 bases and J by 8 bases, with 18 bases between. The CDR3 runs to 14 residues. Germline lookup yields CDR1 SEHNR and CDR2 FQNEAQ (reference sequence). CDR3 region: CASSKTGMGSEAFF. The CDR3, as DNA: TGTGCCAGCAGCAAAACAGGGATGGGTTCGGAAGCTTTCTTT.

The genes are TRBV6-2 or TRBV6-3 and TRBJ2-1; TRBD1 aligns across 7 bases. This CDR3 has 12 residues. The V and J ends lost 4 bases and 13 bases, in that order; junction bases with no gene match: 7. Per germline, CDR1 MNHEY and CDR2 SVGEGT. Here the CDR3 reads CASSWGDRVQFF. For the CDR3, the DNA is TGTGCCAGCAGTTGGGGAGACAGGGTTCAGTTCTTC.

This clonotype was recorded a few times. The J gene is TRBJ1-2, the V gene TRBV28; D unresolved. This CDR3 has 12 amino acids. The germline V and J ends were trimmed by 8 bases and 6 bases, with 13 bases remaining between them. The germline gives CDR1 MDHEN, CDR2 SYDVKM. The CDR3 coding sequence is TGTGCCAGCCAGACCCGGGATCATGGCTACACCTTC. Amino acid sequence: CASQTRDHGYTF.

The CDR3 DNA sequence: TGCAGCGTTTCCCCCACTAGCATCAACACCGGGGAGCTGTTTTTT. As protein: CSVSPTSINTGELFF. V gene TRBV29-1 combines with J gene TRBJ2-2; D possibly corresponds to TRBD2 (6 bases). Germline CDR1 and CDR2: SQVTM and ANQGSEA. The CDR3 consists of 15 residues. The V gene lost 5 bases and the J gene lost 2 bases, with 15 bases spanning the gap.

This clonotype was found a few times. The chain is built from TRBV5-1 and TRBJ1-5; 8 bases match TRBD1. The germline V gene encodes CDR1 SGHRS and CDR2 YFSETQ. The V segment lost 2 bases and the J segment 2 bases; nucleotides outside the gene matches: 12. CDR3 length equals 18 residues. CDR3 in amino acids: CASSLTFRTGSGNQPQHF. CDR3 DNA sequence: TGCGCCAGCAGCTTAACGTTTAGGACAGGGTCGGGCAATCAGCCCCAGCATTTT.

This clonotype was detected a few times. The chain uses TRBV12-3 or TRBV12-4 and TRBJ1-4; 9 bases map to TRBD1. The CDR3 is 15 residues long. V lost 5 bases to trimming and J lost 4 bases; unmatched junction nucleotides: 5. The CDR3 sequence is CASSHTDRGNEKLFF. The CDR3 DNA is TGTGCCAGCAGTCACACGGACAGGGGTAATGAAAAACTGTTTTTT.

The V and J genes are TRBV29-1 and TRBJ1-2; the D is unclear. Germline CDR1 SQVTM, CDR2 ANQGSEA. With 4 bases removed from V and 1 base from J, the gap between germline ends came to 10 bases. The CDR3 covers 13 residues. Written as DNA, the CDR3 is TGCAGCGTTGTAAAGAATGATAACTATGGCTACACCTTC. This encodes CSVVKNDNYGYTF.